These 27 T cell receptor beta chains came from one sample sequenced in a study of T cells expressing NK-cell markers. TCRdb reanalyzed the 5' RACE reads and collapses them to one entry per CDR3 protein, without DNA. This table lists about 140,000 distinct CDR3 sequences. Sequencing was performed on blood T cells: a sorted CD56 or NKG2C T cell subset, CD4+ or CD8+ T cells, or bulk PBMC T cells (not recorded which). All receptors derive from a young man in good health.

The chain employs TRBV16 and TRBJ1-2; the D call from TCRdb, TRBD1, cannot be confirmed without DNA. The length of the CDR3 is 15 residues. CDR1 and CDR2 from the germline V gene are KGHSY and FQNENV. The CDR3 sequence is CASSQSLGDTYGYTF.

The rearrangement joins TRBV27 to TRBJ2-7; TCRdb calls TRBD1, which cannot be checked without DNA. This CDR3 has 13 amino acids. Looked up from germline, CDR1 is MNHEY and CDR2 is SMNVEV (reference sequence). CDR3 sequence reads: CASSFTGGEEQYF.

This chain links TRBV29-1 with TRBJ1-1; TCRdb proposes TRBD1, but this gene call is untestable without DNA. Germline loops: CDR1 SQVTM, CDR2 ANQGSEA. The CDR3 contains 11 residues. Here the CDR3 reads CSVVQGNEAFF. The variable domain in full, with the rest retrieved from reference TRBV29-1 and TRBJ1-1, is SAVISQKPSRDICQRGTSLTIQCQVDSQVTMMFWYRQQPGQSLTLIATANQGSEATYESGFVIDKFPISRPNLTFSTLTVSNMSPEDSSIYLCSVVQGNEAFFGQGTRLTVV.

The genes are TRBV5-5 and TRBJ2-2; TCRdb designates TRBD2, a call that cannot be tested without DNA. The CDR3 is 13 amino acids. CDR1 is SGHKS and CDR2 is YYEKEE in the germline V gene (reference sequence). CDR3 region: CASTPLDTGELFF.

This rearrangement joins TRBV29-1 to TRBJ1-2. From germline, CDR1 is SQVTM and CDR2 ANQGSEA. The CDR3 contains 11 residues. The CDR3 region is CSVVEIYGYTF.

The V gene is TRBV29-1, the J gene TRBJ1-2; lacking DNA, the TRBD1 call made by TCRdb goes unchecked. The germline CDR1 and CDR2 sequences are SQVTM and ANQGSEA. This CDR3 spans 13 amino acids. This CDR3 is CSVVGGGVSGYTF.

The J gene is TRBJ1-1, the V gene TRBV20-1. Germline assignment: CDR1 DFQATT and CDR2 SNEGSKA (reference sequence). The length of the CDR3 is 13 residues. CDR3 residues: CSARGLKDTEAFF.

This chain joins TRBV30 and TRBJ2-1; TCRdb gives TRBD2 as the D gene, but with no DNA this cannot be confirmed. The CDR3 spans 16 residues. Per the germline V gene, CDR1 is GTSNPN and CDR2 is SVGIG (reference sequence). The CDR3 loop reads CAWSVSSSGPYNEQFF. Together with reference TRBV30 and TRBJ2-1, the CDR3 gives the full variable domain: SQTIHQWPATLVQPVGSPLSLECTVEGTSNPNLYWYRQAAGRGLQLLFYSVGIGQISSEVPQNLSASRPQDRQFILSSKKLLLSDSGFYLCAWSVSSSGPYNEQFFGPGTRLTVL.

The chain couples TRBV7-2 to TRBJ2-3; TCRdb outputs TRBD1, but without DNA this stays unchecked. The CDR3 runs 14 residues. The germline V gene encodes CDR1 SGHTA and CDR2 FQGNSA. The CDR3 spells CASSLGATADTQYF.

The chain's CDR3 is CASSREAGGPYNEQFF. The chain carries TRBV28 and TRBJ2-1; the TCRdb D gene call, TRBD2, has no DNA to confirm it. The V gene's germline CDR1 is MDHEN and CDR2 SYDVKM. CDR3 length: 16 residues.

The rearrangement links TRBV20-1 to TRBJ2-7; the D gene TCRdb calls, TRBD2, cannot be checked with no DNA. Germline assignment: CDR1 DFQATT and CDR2 SNEGSKA (reference sequence). The CDR3 runs 16 residues. CDR3 in amino acids: CSARGTTSGSAYEQYF.

This sequence joins TRBV19 and TRBJ1-5; TCRdb's D gene call, TRBD1, goes unchecked for lack of DNA. This CDR3 region has 17 residues. Germline V CDR1 and CDR2: LNHDA, SQIVND (reference sequence). CDR3 sequence: CASSSPQGGWSNQPQHF.

The chain uses TRBV5-5 and TRBJ1-1; lacking DNA, the TRBD1 call made by TCRdb goes unchecked. The CDR3 runs to 13 residues. Germline V CDR1 and CDR2: SGHKS, YYEKEE (reference sequence). The CDR3 spells CASSPPRATEAFF.

This chain links TRBV6-2 or TRBV6-3 with TRBJ2-3. The CDR3 extends over 16 amino acids. The germline V gene has CDR1 MNHEY and CDR2 SVGEGT. The CDR3 loop is CASRPTVSTRTDTQYF.

The genes are TRBV10-3 and TRBJ2-1; checking the TCRdb D call of TRBD2 is not possible without DNA. CDR3 length equals 12 residues. The germline V gene encodes CDR1 ENHRY and CDR2 SYGVKD. CDR3 residues: CAISEGLAGMFF.

V is TRBV20-1 and J is TRBJ2-1; the D call of TRBD2 rests on TCRdb alone, since no DNA is present to check it. The CDR3 totals 15 residues. CDR1 DFQATT and CDR2 SNEGSKA come from the germline V gene (reference sequence). The CDR3 here is CSARDRLWSYNEQFF.

V and J are TRBV11-2 and TRBJ2-1; TCRdb calls TRBD2, which cannot be checked without DNA. The CDR3 runs 15 residues. In germline, CDR1 is SGHAT, CDR2 FQNNGV. CDR3 region: CASSLVSGEANEQFF.

The V and J genes are TRBV29-1 and TRBJ1-1. Germline V gene data show CDR1 as SQVTM and CDR2 as ANQGSEA. CDR3 length: 13 amino acids. CDR3 in amino acids: CSVEENVNTEAFF.

The V gene is TRBV3-1, the J gene TRBJ2-1; without DNA, the TCRdb call of TRBD2 cannot be checked. The CDR3 covers 15 residues. Germline assignment: CDR1 LGHDT and CDR2 YNNKEL (reference sequence). Here the CDR3 reads CASSQWASGYNEQFF.

The gene calls are TRBV7-6 and TRBJ2-1; TCRdb selects TRBD2, and the lack of DNA leaves this call unchecked. The germline V gene has CDR1 SGHVS and CDR2 FNYEAQ. This CDR3 contains 16 residues. The chain's CDR3 is CASSPTSGPSYNEQFF.

V and J are TRBV9 and TRBJ2-3. The germline V gene encodes CDR1 SGDLS and CDR2 YYNGEE. The CDR3 consists of 15 residues. CDR3 sequence reads: CASSAKGLEADTQYF.

This rearrangement joins TRBV6-1 to TRBJ1-1; TCRdb reports TRBD1, a call that lacks DNA to check it against. This CDR3 comprises 14 residues. Germline V gives CDR1 MNHNS, CDR2 SASEGT. CDR3 amino acids: CASSLYQGNTEAFF.

The chain has TRBV12-3 or TRBV12-4 and TRBJ2-1; TCRdb calls TRBD2, which cannot be checked without DNA. The CDR3 is 15 residues long. CDR3 amino acids: CASNPSGSPYNEQFF.

This chain joins TRBV29-1 and TRBJ2-3; TCRdb reports TRBD1, a call that lacks DNA to check it against. This CDR3 comprises 14 residues. The germline gives CDR1 SQVTM, CDR2 ANQGSEA. CDR3 region: CSAEAGVGADTQYF.

The chain employs TRBV7-2 and TRBJ2-7. Germline lookup yields CDR1 SGHTA and CDR2 FQGNSA. The CDR3 is 11 amino acids. This CDR3 is CASSLYYEQYF.

The chain has TRBV12-3 or TRBV12-4 and TRBJ2-3; TCRdb's D gene call, TRBD1, goes unchecked for lack of DNA. The CDR3 runs to 13 residues. The CDR3 loop is CASSLGGWDTQYF.

The CDR3 reads CASSLGSKGGTEAFF. The chain joins TRBV7-6 to TRBJ1-1; the TRBD1 assignment by TCRdb is unverifiable without DNA. Germline V lookup: CDR1 SGHVS, CDR2 FNYEAQ. This CDR3 comprises 15 residues.